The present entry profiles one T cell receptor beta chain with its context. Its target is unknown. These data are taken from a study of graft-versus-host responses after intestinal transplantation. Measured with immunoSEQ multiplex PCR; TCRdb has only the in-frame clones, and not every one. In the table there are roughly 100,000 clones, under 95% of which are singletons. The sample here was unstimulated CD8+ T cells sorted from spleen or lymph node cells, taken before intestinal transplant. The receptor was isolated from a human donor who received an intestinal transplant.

The CDR3 DNA reads TGCGCCAGCAGAGCGTCCAACACTGAAGCTTTCTTT. It is translated as CASRASNTEAFF. The V gene is TRBV5-1, the J gene TRBJ1-1; D is ambiguous. CDR1 is SGHRS, CDR2 YFSETQ, per germline. V gave up 5 bases and J gave up 2 bases, with 7 bases separating them. The CDR3 loop spans 12 amino acids. Full variable domain (remainder filled in from reference TRBV5-1 and TRBJ1-1): KAGVTQTPRYLIKTRGQQVTLSCSPISGHRSVSWYQQTPGQGLQFLFEYFSETQRNKGNFPGRFSGRQFSNSRSEMNVSTLELGDSALYLCASRASNTEAFFGQGTRLTVV.